One and the same sample provided the 23 T cell receptor beta chains below, sequenced in a study of cytomegalovirus exposure and HLA in healthy donors. Both 60 Vbeta primers and 13 Jbeta primers went into the PCR. Assay: immunoSEQ multiplex PCR; the TCRdb copy retains only in-frame clones and omits some. The top ten clones hold roughly 2.4% of a sample with about 120,000 clones, around 81% of them seen once. The sample consisted of PBMCs. Source of these receptors: a woman aged 40 to 49 in good health and CMV-seronegative.

Only a few counts were recorded for this clone. One end of the junction fails to match germline, which may point to a read error. The gene calls are TRBV10-3 and TRBJ2-7, with 11 bases identical to TRBD2. From germline, CDR1 is ENHRY and CDR2 SYGVKD. The CDR3 loop spans 15 amino acids. The CDR3 sequence is CASSYTSGSSYEQYF. CDR3 bases: TGTGCCAGCAGTTACACTAGCGGGAGCTCCTACGAGCAGTACTTC.

This clone came up once. Here the CDR3 reads CASSMAGGREIYGYTF. CDR3 DNA: TGTGCCAGTAGTATGGCCGGTGGACGGGAGATTTATGGCTACACCTTC. V is TRBV19 and J is TRBJ1-2; no clear D gene. V lost 3 bases, J lost 5 bases, and 19 bases lay in between. Germline V gives CDR1 LNHDA, CDR2 SQIVND (reference sequence). CDR3 length equals 16 residues.

The V gene is TRBV18, the J gene TRBJ2-5, with a possible D match to TRBD1 (6 bases). V was cut by 2 bases and J by 7 bases, with 17 bases left in between. The CDR3 runs to 15 residues. The V gene's germline CDR1 is KGHSH and CDR2 LQKENI. In nucleotides, the CDR3 is TGTGCCAGCTCACCAAGCGGACAGCCACCAAGGACCCAGTACTTC. Amino acid sequence: CASSPSGQPPRTQYF.

The V gene is TRBV4-2, the J gene TRBJ2-3, with TRBD2 identical over 11 bases. The junction had 6 bases not matched to a gene; V was cut back by 3 bases and J by 7 bases. The CDR3 has 15 residues. CDR1 and CDR2 from the germline V gene are LGHNA and YNFKEQ. This chain's CDR3 is CASSQIAGGRNTQYF. The CDR3, as DNA: TGTGCCAGCAGCCAGATAGCGGGGGGGCGGAATACGCAGTATTTT.

This chain connects TRBV19 to TRBJ1-2, with a possible D match to TRBD1 (5 bases). In germline, CDR1 is LNHDA, CDR2 SQIVND (reference sequence). V was shortened by 3 bases and J by 8 bases, with 19 bases between the two germline ends. The CDR3 has 15 amino acids. The CDR3 protein is CASSINAGPLWGYTF. For the CDR3, the DNA is TGTGCCAGTAGTATCAACGCGGGACCTCTATGGGGCTACACCTTC.

This chain joins TRBV7-2 and TRBJ2-2; 11 nucleotides match TRBD2. Germline V gives CDR1 SGHTA, CDR2 FQGNSA. This CDR3 contains 14 residues. The V gene end was trimmed by 5 bases and the J gene end by 8 bases; junction bases not matched to a gene: 4. CDR3 protein: CASSQPSGRGELFF. In nucleotides, the CDR3 is TGTGCCAGCAGCCAACCTAGCGGGAGGGGGGAGCTGTTTTTT.

This clone was found a few times. The J gene is TRBJ1-5, the V gene TRBV28, with a tentative D call TRBD1 (5 bases). Trimming removed 2 bases at V and 0 bases at J, with 11 bases between. The germline V gene encodes CDR1 MDHEN and CDR2 SYDVKM. The CDR3 has 16 residues. CDR3 sequence (DNA): TGTGCCAGCAGTTTAATCAGGGTTTATAGCAATCAGCCCCAGCATTTT. Translation gives CASSLIRVYSNQPQHF. Complete variable domain (other parts from reference TRBV28 and TRBJ1-5): DVKVTQSSRYLVKRTGEKVFLECVQDMDHENMFWYRQDPGLGLRLIYFSYDVKMKEKGDIPEGYSVSREKKERFSLILESASTNQTSMYLCASSLIRVYSNQPQHFGDGTRLSIL.

This clone was found many times. The CDR3 loop reads CASGGKKGNQPQHF. DNA for the CDR3: TGTGCCAGCGGGGGGAAGAAGGGCAATCAGCCCCAGCATTTT. The rearrangement joins TRBV21-1 to TRBJ1-5. TRBV21-1 is flagged as a pseudogene. The CDR3 contains 14 residues.

V usage is TRBV6-1 and J usage is TRBJ2-1; TRBD2 matches at 11 bases. The V and J ends lost 7 bases and 10 bases, in that order; junction bases with no gene match: 9. The CDR3 contains 14 residues. Germline V lookup: CDR1 MNHNS, CDR2 SASEGT. The CDR3 DNA is TGTGCCAGCAATATAGCGGGAGGGTACGGGGAGCAGTTCTTC. Amino acids: CASNIAGGYGEQFF.

The chain employs TRBV7-9 and TRBJ2-2; 11 positions match TRBD2. The CDR3 is made up of 16 amino acids. Germline V lookup: CDR1 SEHNR, CDR2 FQNEAQ (reference sequence). V was clipped by 2 bases and J by 4 bases; unmatched bases: 3. The DNA for the CDR3 is TGTGCCAGCAGCTTACGACTAGCGGGGCCCACCGGGGAGCTGTTTTTT. It yields the protein CASSLRLAGPTGELFF.

V and J are TRBV9 and TRBJ2-1; 14 bases match TRBD2. This CDR3 has 15 amino acids. Germline assignment: CDR1 SGDLS and CDR2 YYNGEE. V lost 5 bases and J lost 6; bases outside the gene matches: 4. DNA for the CDR3: TGTGCCAGCAGTTGGGGACTAGCGGGAGTCAATGAGCAGTTCTTC. The encoded protein is CASSWGLAGVNEQFF.

The chain combines TRBV6-1 with TRBJ2-1; TRBD2 aligns across 7 bases. V gave up 6 bases and J gave up 4 bases; unmatched junction bases: 6. CDR3 length: 14 amino acids. Germline V gene lookup returns CDR1 MNHNS and CDR2 SASEGT. As DNA, the CDR3 is TGTGCCAGCAGCCTAGCGGTACCGTACAATGAGCAGTTCTTC. Its translation: CASSLAVPYNEQFF.

The V call is TRBV9, the J call TRBJ2-3; 7 positions match TRBD2. The germline V gene encodes CDR1 SGDLS and CDR2 YYNGEE. The CDR3 length is 16 residues. V shed 0 bases, J shed 5 bases, and the junction held 9 bases outside the gene matches. The CDR3 sequence is CASSVGVREPIDTQYF. In DNA form, the CDR3 reads TGTGCCAGCAGCGTAGGGGTGCGGGAGCCAATAGATACGCAGTATTTT.

CDR3 sequence: CASSLAGAVYNEQFF. The CDR3 DNA reads as TGTGCCAGCAGCTTAGCGGGAGCGGTCTACAATGAGCAGTTCTTC. V and J are TRBV9 and TRBJ2-1, with 9 positions matching TRBD2. Germline CDR1 is SGDLS and CDR2 is YYNGEE. Germline trimming cut 4 bases from V and 3 bases from J; bases unmatched to any gene: 5. This CDR3 spans 15 amino acids.

The chain carries TRBV9 and TRBJ2-3; D might be TRBD1 (6 bases). CDR1 and CDR2 (germline): SGDLS, YYNGEE. V was shortened by 3 bases and J by 2 bases, with 13 bases between the two germline ends. The CDR3 consists of 15 residues. The CDR3 sequence is CASSALQGYTDTQYF. Here the CDR3 DNA reads TGTGCCAGCAGCGCCTTACAGGGCTACACAGATACGCAGTATTTT.

This chain uses TRBV19 with TRBJ1-2, with 10 nucleotides matching TRBD1. This CDR3 region has 13 residues. Looked up from germline, CDR1 is LNHDA and CDR2 is SQIVND (reference sequence). V dropped 6 bases and J dropped 9; count of bases not matched to a gene: 7. In DNA, the CDR3 is TGTGCCAGTAGCCCCCGGGACAGGGGCCGCTACACCTTC. Translated, it gives CASSPRDRGRYTF.

The chain has TRBV28 and TRBJ2-5, with a tentative D call TRBD2 (6 bases). The DNA end lines up better with TRBJ2-7; the J call may be wrong. The CDR3 runs to 16 residues. Germline V gene sequence: CDR1 MDHEN, CDR2 SYDVKM. In DNA, the CDR3 is TGTGCCAGCAGTTCGCCAGGGTCCGCGGGGACCTACGAGCAGTACTTC. This encodes CASSSPGSAGTYEQYF.

As for this clone: Other DNA variants within this sample encode the same CDR3. The rearrangement joins TRBV20-1 to TRBJ2-5; TRBD2 might be the D (5 bases). V was shortened by 6 bases and J by 5 bases, with 10 bases between the two germline ends. Germline V gene data show CDR1 as DFQATT and CDR2 as SNEGSKA (reference sequence). There are 11 residues in the CDR3. DNA for the CDR3: TGCAGTGCGTACCGCGGGGAGACCCAGTACTTC. This translates into CSAYRGETQYF.

This chain connects TRBV18 to TRBJ2-7, with 9 bases identical to TRBD1. The CDR3 extends over 15 amino acids. After removal of 6 bases from V and 5 bases from J, the junction contained 11 bases not matched to a gene. Per the germline V gene, CDR1 is KGHSH and CDR2 is LQKENI. The CDR3 sequence is CASSPRDRVLHEQYF. The CDR3 DNA reads TGTGCCAGCTCCCCAAGGGACAGGGTATTACACGAGCAGTACTTC.

The V and J genes are TRBV9 and TRBJ2-7, with unresolved D. The CDR3 has 13 residues. Trimming cost V 3 bases and J 5 bases, with 12 bases left between them. The germline gives CDR1 SGDLS, CDR2 YYNGEE. In DNA, the CDR3 is TGTGCCAGCAGCGCTATTAATGGAGACGAGCAGTACTTC. Its protein is CASSAINGDEQYF.

The chain couples TRBV6-4 to TRBJ2-1; 12 bases agree with TRBD2. The CDR3 extends over 15 amino acids. Germline loops: CDR1 MRHNA, CDR2 SNTAGT. Trimming cost V 4 bases and J 6 bases; bases outside gene matches: 4. The CDR3: CASSVGLAGTNEQFF. The CDR3 region has the DNA TGTGCCAGCAGTGTTGGACTAGCGGGAACCAATGAGCAGTTCTTC.

The chain recombines TRBV19 with TRBJ1-6, with a possible D match to TRBD1 (6 bases). Per germline, CDR1 LNHDA and CDR2 SQIVND (reference sequence). The CDR3 spans 16 residues. Trimming removed 3 bases at V and 5 bases at J, with 14 bases between. This CDR3 reads CASSMGRPGDNSPLHF. CDR3 nucleotides: TGTGCCAGTAGTATGGGGCGACCAGGGGATAATTCACCCCTCCACTTT.

DNA of the CDR3: TGTGCCACCCGTAGCTCTGGGGCCAACGTCCTGACTTTC. Translation gives CATRSSGANVLTF. This chain uses TRBV19 with TRBJ2-6; D unclear. Trimming took off 10 bases at V and 0 bases at J, with 7 bases between the two ends. The germline V gene encodes CDR1 LNHDA and CDR2 SQIVND (reference sequence). The CDR3 contains 13 residues.